This T cell receptor beta chain was profiled in a study of blood T cell repertoires in COVID-19. The wider study: Italy, Spain and the United States were the sources of the convalescent and acute COVID-19 samples. T cells, B-cell-depleted T cells, or PBMCs provided the cDNA or gDNA that served as material.

V gave up 4 bases and J gave up 0 bases, with 18 bases separating them. The germline V gene has CDR1 SGHTA and CDR2 FQGNSA. CDR3 length: 18 amino acids. As processed by the authors: The authors estimated nucleated cell counts from reference gene primer amplification. Clones were sequenced by immunoSEQ multiplex PCR, and TCRdb holds only the in-frame ones, with some missing. The V and J calls and clone size were taken over from that table, and D and trimming were inferred from the DNA. The sample has over 130,000 clones, around 90% seen once. The V gene is TRBV7-2, the J gene TRBJ1-4; TRBD1 might be the D (6 bases). Sequenced sample: peripheral blood. The receptor comes from a woman in her sixties with active or convalescent COVID-19. The CDR3 bases are TGTGCCAGCAGCTCACCCTATCCCCGACAGGCAACTAATGAAAAACTGTTTTTT. Translating it yields CASSSPYPRQATNEKLFF.